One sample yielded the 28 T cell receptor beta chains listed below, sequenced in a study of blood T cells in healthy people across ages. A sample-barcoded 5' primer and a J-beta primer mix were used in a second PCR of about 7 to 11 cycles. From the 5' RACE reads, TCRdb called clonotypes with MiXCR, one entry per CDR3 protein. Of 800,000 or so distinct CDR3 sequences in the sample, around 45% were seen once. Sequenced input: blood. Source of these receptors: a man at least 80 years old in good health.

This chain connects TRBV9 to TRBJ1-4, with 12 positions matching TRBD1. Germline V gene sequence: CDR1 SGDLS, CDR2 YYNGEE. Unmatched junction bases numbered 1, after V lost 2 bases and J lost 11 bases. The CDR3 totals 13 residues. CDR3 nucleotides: TGTGCCAGCAGCGTTGGGACAGGGGGCAAACTGTTTTTT. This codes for CASSVGTGGKLFF.

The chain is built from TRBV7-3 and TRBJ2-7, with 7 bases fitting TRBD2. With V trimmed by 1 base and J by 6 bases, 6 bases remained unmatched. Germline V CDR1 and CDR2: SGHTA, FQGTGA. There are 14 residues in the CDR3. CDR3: CASSLRAGIGEQYF. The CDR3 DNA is TGTGCCAGCAGCTTAAGAGCGGGAATCGGCGAGCAGTACTTC.

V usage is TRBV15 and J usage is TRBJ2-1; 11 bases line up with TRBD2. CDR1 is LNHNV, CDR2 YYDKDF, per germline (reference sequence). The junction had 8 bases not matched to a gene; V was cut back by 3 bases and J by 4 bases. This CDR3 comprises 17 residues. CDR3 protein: CATSSLLAGGYYNEQFF. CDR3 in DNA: TGTGCCACCAGCAGCCTCTTAGCGGGGGGGTATTACAATGAGCAGTTCTTC.

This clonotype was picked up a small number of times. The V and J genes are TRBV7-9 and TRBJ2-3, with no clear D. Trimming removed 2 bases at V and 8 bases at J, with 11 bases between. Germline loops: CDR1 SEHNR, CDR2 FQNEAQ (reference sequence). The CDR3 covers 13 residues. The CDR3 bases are TGTGCCAGCAGCTTACAGACGGGCTCTACGCAGTATTTT. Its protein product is CASSLQTGSTQYF.

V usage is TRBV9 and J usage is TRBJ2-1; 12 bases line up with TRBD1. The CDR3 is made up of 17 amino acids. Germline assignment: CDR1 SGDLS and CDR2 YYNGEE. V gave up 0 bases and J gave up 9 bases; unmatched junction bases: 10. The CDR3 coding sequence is TGTGCCAGCAGCGTAGAGGCGGGACAGGGGGCGCGTAGTGAGCAGTTCTTC. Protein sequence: CASSVEAGQGARSEQFF.

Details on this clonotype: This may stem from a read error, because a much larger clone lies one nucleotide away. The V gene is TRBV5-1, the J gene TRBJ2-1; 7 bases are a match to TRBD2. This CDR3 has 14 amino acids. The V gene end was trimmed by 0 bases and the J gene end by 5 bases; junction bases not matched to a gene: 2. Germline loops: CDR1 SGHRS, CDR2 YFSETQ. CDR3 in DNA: TGCGCCAGCAGCTTGGTGACTAGCCACAATGAGCAGTTCTTC. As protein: CASSLVTSHNEQFF.

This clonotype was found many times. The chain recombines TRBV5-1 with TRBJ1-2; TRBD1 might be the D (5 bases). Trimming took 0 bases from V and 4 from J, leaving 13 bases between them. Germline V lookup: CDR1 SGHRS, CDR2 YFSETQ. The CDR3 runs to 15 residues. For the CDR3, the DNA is TGCGCCAGCAGCTTGGTTCAGGGATCGAGCTATGGCTACACCTTC. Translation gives CASSLVQGSSYGYTF. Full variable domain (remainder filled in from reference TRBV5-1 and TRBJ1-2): KAGVTQTPRYLIKTRGQQVTLSCSPISGHRSVSWYQQTPGQGLQFLFEYFSETQRNKGNFPGRFSGRQFSNSRSEMNVSTLELGDSALYLCASSLVQGSSYGYTFGSGTRLTVV.

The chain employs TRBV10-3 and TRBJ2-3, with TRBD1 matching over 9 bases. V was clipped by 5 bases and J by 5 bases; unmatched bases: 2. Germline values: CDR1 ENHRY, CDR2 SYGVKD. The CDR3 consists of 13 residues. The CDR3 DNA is TGTGCCATCAGTACGACAGGGGGAGATACGCAGTATTTT. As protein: CAISTTGGDTQYF.

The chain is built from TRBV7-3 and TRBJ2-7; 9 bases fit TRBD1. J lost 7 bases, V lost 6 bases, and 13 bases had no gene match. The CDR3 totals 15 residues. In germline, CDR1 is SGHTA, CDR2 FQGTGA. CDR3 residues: CASSITQGAGGEQYF. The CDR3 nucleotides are TGTGCCAGCAGTATAACACAGGGGGCAGGAGGAGAGCAGTACTTC.

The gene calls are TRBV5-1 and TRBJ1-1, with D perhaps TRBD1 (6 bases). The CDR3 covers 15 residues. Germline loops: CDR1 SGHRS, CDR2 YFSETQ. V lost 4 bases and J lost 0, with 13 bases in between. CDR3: CASSPLDSLNTEAFF. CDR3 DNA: TGCGCCAGCAGCCCGCTGGACAGTTTGAACACTGAAGCTTTCTTT.

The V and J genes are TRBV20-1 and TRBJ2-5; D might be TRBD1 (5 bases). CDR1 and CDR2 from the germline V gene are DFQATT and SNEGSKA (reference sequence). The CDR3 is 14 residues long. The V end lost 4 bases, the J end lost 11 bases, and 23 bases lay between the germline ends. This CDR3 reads CSATTGITYNEQYF. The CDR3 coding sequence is TGCAGTGCTACTACAGGTATTACCTACAATGAGCAGTACTTC.

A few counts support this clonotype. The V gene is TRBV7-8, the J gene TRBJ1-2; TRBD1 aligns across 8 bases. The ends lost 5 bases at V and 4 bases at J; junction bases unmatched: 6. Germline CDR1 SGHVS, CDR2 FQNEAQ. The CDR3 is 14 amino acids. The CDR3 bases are TGTGCCAGCAGCCCAGGGGGGACAGGCTATGGCTACACCTTC. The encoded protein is CASSPGGTGYGYTF.

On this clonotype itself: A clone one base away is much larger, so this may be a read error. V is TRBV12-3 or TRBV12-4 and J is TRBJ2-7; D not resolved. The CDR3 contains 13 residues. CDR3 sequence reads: CASSHTTVYGQYF. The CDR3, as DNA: TGTGCCAGCAGTCATACTACCGTCTACGGGCAGTACTTC.

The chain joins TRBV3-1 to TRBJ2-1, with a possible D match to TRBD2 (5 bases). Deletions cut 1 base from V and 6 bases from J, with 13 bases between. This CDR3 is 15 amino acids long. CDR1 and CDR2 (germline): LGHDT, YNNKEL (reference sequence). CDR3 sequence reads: CASSQATGFFNEQFF. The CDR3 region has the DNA TGTGCCAGCAGCCAAGCCACGGGATTCTTCAATGAGCAGTTCTTC.

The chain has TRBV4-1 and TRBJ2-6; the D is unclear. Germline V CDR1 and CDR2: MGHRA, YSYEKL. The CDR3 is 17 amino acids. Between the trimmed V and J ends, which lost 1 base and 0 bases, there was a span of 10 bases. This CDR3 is CASSQADVLSGANVLTF. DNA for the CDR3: TGCGCCAGCAGCCAAGCGGACGTCCTCTCTGGGGCCAACGTCCTGACTTTC.

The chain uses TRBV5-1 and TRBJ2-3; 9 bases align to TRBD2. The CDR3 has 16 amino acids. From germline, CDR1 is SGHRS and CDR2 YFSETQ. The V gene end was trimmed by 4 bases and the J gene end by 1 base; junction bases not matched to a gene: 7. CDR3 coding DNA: TGCGCCAGCAGCCTGGTGGTAGCGGGAGGCACAGATACGCAGTATTTT. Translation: CASSLVVAGGTDTQYF. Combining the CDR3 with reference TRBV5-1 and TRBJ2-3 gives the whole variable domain KAGVTQTPRYLIKTRGQQVTLSCSPISGHRSVSWYQQTPGQGLQFLFEYFSETQRNKGNFPGRFSGRQFSNSRSEMNVSTLELGDSALYLCASSLVVAGGTDTQYFGPGTRLTVL.

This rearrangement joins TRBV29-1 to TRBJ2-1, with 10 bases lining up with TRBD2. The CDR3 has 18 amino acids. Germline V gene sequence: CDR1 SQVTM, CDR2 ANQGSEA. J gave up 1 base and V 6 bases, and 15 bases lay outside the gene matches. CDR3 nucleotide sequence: TGCAGCGTCCATGGCGGGCTAGCGGGAGACGGTTCCTACAATGAGCAGTTCTTC. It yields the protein CSVHGGLAGDGSYNEQFF.

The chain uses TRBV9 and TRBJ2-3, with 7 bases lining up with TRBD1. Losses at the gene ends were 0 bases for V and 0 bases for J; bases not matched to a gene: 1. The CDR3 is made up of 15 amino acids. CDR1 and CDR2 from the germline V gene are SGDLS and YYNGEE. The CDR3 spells CASSVGGQSTDTQYF. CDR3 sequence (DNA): TGTGCCAGCAGCGTAGGGGGACAGAGCACAGATACGCAGTATTTT.

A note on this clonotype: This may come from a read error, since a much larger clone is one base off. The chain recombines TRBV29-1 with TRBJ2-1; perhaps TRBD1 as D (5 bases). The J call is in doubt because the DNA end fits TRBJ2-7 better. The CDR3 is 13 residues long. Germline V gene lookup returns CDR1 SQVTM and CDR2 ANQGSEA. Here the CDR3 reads CSAGQGYYNEQYF. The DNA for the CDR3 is TGCAGCGCTGGGCAGGGATACTACAATGAGCAGTACTTC.

The CDR3 protein is CATRRGVNTEAFF. The CDR3 DNA reads TGTGCCACCAGGCGCGGGGTGAACACTGAAGCTTTCTTT. This rearrangement joins TRBV24-1 to TRBJ1-1, with unresolved D. The CDR3 is 13 amino acids. V lost 7 bases and J lost 0, with 8 bases in between. CDR1 KGHDR and CDR2 SFDVKD come from the germline V gene.

For the CDR3, the DNA is TGCGCCAGCAGCGACGGACTAGCCTACAATGAGCAGTTCTTC. Its protein is CASSDGLAYNEQFF. The gene calls are TRBV5-1 and TRBJ2-1; 7 bases line up with TRBD2. Germline CDR1 reads SGHRS; CDR2 reads YFSETQ. The length of the CDR3 is 14 residues. Losses at the gene ends were 4 bases for V and 2 bases for J; bases not matched to a gene: 3.

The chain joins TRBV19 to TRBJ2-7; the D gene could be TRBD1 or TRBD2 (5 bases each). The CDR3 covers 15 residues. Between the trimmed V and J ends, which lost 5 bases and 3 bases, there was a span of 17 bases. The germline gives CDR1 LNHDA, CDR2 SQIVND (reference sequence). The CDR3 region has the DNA TGTGCCAGTAGTCCGACGGGGACGGAAATCTACGAGCAGTACTTC. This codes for CASSPTGTEIYEQYF.

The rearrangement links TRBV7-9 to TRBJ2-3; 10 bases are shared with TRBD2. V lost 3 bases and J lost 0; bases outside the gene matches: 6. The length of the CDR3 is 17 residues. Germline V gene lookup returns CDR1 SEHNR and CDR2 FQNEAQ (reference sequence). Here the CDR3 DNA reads TGTGCCAGCAGCTTCGGTAGCGGGGGGTCTAGCACAGATACGCAGTATTTT. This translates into CASSFGSGGSSTDTQYF.

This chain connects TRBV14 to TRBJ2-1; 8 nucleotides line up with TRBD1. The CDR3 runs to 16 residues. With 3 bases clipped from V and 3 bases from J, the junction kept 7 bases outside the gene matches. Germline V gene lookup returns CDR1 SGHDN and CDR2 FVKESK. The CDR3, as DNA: TGTGCCAGCAGCCACACAGGGGGTTTCATCTACAATGAGCAGTTCTTC. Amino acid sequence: CASSHTGGFIYNEQFF.

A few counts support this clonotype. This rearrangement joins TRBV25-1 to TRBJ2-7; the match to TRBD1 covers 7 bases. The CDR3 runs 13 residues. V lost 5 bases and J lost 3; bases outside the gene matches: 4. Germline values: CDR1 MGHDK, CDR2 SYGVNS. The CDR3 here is CASSMGDSYEQYF. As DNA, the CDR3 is TGTGCCAGCAGTATGGGGGACAGCTACGAGCAGTACTTC.

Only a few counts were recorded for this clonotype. The CDR3 coding sequence is TGTGCCATCGGGACAGGGCTTGGGGATGAGCAGTACTTC. Its translation is CAIGTGLGDEQYF. V usage is TRBV10-3 and J usage is TRBJ2-5, with 9 bases matching TRBD1. With 8 bases clipped from V and 11 bases from J, the junction kept 12 bases outside the gene matches. In germline, CDR1 is ENHRY, CDR2 SYGVKD. This CDR3 region has 13 residues.

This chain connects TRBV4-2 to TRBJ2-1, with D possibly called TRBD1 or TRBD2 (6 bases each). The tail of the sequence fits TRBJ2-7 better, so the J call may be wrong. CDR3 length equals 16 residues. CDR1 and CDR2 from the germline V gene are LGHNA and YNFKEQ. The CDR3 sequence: CASSQDLTGAYNEQYF. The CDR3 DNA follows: TGTGCCAGCAGCCAAGATTTGACGGGGGCCTACAATGAGCAGTACTTC.

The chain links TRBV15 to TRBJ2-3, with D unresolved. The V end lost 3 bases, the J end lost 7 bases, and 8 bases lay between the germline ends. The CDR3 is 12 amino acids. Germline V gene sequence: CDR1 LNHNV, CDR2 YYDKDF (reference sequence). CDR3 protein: CATSSRSNTQYF. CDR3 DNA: TGTGCCACCAGCAGCCGTTCAAATACGCAGTATTTT.